These 27 T cell receptor beta chains originate from one sample sequenced in a study of CD8+ T cells in alopecia areata. As the sequencing template, cDNA was produced by extracting RNA and reverse transcribing it. TCRdb's copy holds only in-frame clones and misses some; the assay was immunoSEQ multiplex PCR. The sample contains about 120,000 clones, 53% of which appear only once. Treatment here: oral pan-JAK inhibitor, 5-10 mg twice daily. The sample consisted of CD4+ T cells sorted from blood, taken at week 4, from a patient treated with tofacitinib. These receptors were obtained from a human donor with alopecia areata.

This chain links TRBV30 with TRBJ1-4; D is ambiguous. The CDR3 totals 14 residues. Germline V gives CDR1 GTSNPN, CDR2 SVGIG (reference sequence). V gave up 0 bases and J gave up 8 bases, with 13 bases separating them. CDR3 sequence (DNA): TGTGCCTGGAGTGTACAAACAGTTGGCGAAAAACTGTTTTTT. Residues: CAWSVQTVGEKLFF.

This clone was recorded a few times. The chain recombines TRBV6-6 with TRBJ1-3; a possible D gene is TRBD1 (5 bases). The CDR3 is 14 amino acids. Trimming pared 6 bases from V and 7 bases from J, leaving 16 bases between. Germline V gene lookup returns CDR1 MNHNY and CDR2 SVGAGI (reference sequence). CDR3 sequence: CASSRDSLGNTIYF. CDR3 DNA sequence: TGTGCCAGCAGCCGGGACTCCCTCGGGAACACCATATATTTT.

The V call is TRBV30, the J call TRBJ2-5, with TRBD2 identical over 9 bases. From germline, CDR1 is GTSNPN and CDR2 SVGIG (reference sequence). The CDR3 covers 15 residues. The trim removed 2 bases at V and 1 base at J, leaving 5 bases unmatched. CDR3 loop: CAWSLAGAGQETQYF. The CDR3 DNA follows: TGTGCCTGGAGTTTAGCGGGAGCCGGCCAAGAGACCCAGTACTTC.

This chain connects TRBV6-5 to TRBJ2-5; no reliable D call. The CDR3 runs 11 residues. Trimming cost V 4 bases and J 2 bases, with 2 bases left between them. CDR1 and CDR2 from the germline V gene are MNHEY and SVGAGI. The CDR3 DNA reads TGTGCCAGCAGTTTTCAAGAGACCCAGTACTTC. Its protein is CASSFQETQYF.

The V gene is TRBV6-6, the J gene TRBJ2-3, with 8 bases fitting TRBD1. This CDR3 comprises 14 residues. The V gene's germline CDR1 is MNHNY and CDR2 SVGAGI (reference sequence). Trimming removed 6 bases from V and 4 bases from J; junction bases left unmatched: 6. The CDR3 loop is CASSTRQGPDTQYF. CDR3 bases: TGTGCCAGCAGCACCCGACAGGGGCCAGATACGCAGTATTTT.

CDR3 residues: CAWSTGNHGYTF. CDR3 coding DNA: TGTGCCTGGAGTACAGGGAATCATGGCTACACCTTC. This chain links TRBV30 with TRBJ1-2, with D perhaps matching TRBD1 (6 bases). Trimming stripped 2 bases from V and 6 bases from J, with 10 bases between. The germline V gene encodes CDR1 GTSNPN and CDR2 SVGIG (reference sequence). This CDR3 has 12 residues. Combining the CDR3 with reference TRBV30 and TRBJ1-2 gives the whole variable domain SQTIHQWPATLVQPVGSPLSLECTVEGTSNPNLYWYRQAAGRGLQLLFYSVGIGQISSEVPQNLSASRPQDRQFILSSKKLLLSDSGFYLCAWSTGNHGYTFGSGTRLTVV.

A few counts support this clone. The V call is TRBV29-1, the J call TRBJ2-5; tentatively, D is TRBD2 (5 bases). Germline assignment: CDR1 SQVTM and CDR2 ANQGSEA. The CDR3 loop spans 13 amino acids. V lost 2 bases, J lost 1 base, and 8 bases lay in between. CDR3 sequence (DNA): TGCAGCGTTGAAATGCGGGTCCAAGAGACCCAGTACTTC. It specifies CSVEMRVQETQYF.

The rearrangement joins TRBV6-5 to TRBJ1-6; tentative D call: TRBD1 (5 bases). This CDR3 spans 14 amino acids. CDR1 is MNHEY and CDR2 is SVGAGI in the germline V gene. V lost 8 bases and J 9 bases, leaving 17 bases between the germline ends. This CDR3 reads CASGVQATGSPLHF. CDR3 coding DNA: TGTGCCAGCGGCGTACAGGCAACTGGTTCACCCCTCCACTTT.

CDR3 nucleotides: TGTGCCAGAAAAGCCTACGAGCAGTACTTC. Protein sequence: CARKAYEQYF. The rearrangement uses TRBV19 and TRBJ2-7; no reliable D call. The CDR3 is 10 amino acids. Germline lookup yields CDR1 LNHDA and CDR2 SQIVND (reference sequence). Trimming cost V 9 bases and J 2 bases, with 5 bases left between them.

V and J are TRBV4-1 and TRBJ1-6; 7 bases map to TRBD1. Germline V lookup: CDR1 MGHRA, CDR2 YSYEKL. CDR3 length: 19 amino acids. V shed 0 bases, J shed 0 bases, and the junction held 8 bases outside the gene matches. In DNA form, the CDR3 reads TGCGCCAGCAGCCAAGAATACGGCAGGGACAGCTCCTATAATTCACCCCTCCACTTT. Translation gives CASSQEYGRDSSYNSPLHF.

The rearrangement links TRBV30 to TRBJ1-6, with 9 bases aligning to TRBD1. The V gene's germline CDR1 is GTSNPN and CDR2 SVGIG (reference sequence). The length of the CDR3 is 15 residues. Germline trimming cut 3 bases from V and 7 bases from J; bases unmatched to any gene: 7. The CDR3 loop reads CAWSLGTGRNSPLHF. The DNA of the CDR3 is TGTGCCTGGAGCCTAGGGACAGGGAGAAATTCACCCCTCCACTTT.

This clone was seen more than once but under ten times. The junction does not match germline at one end; this may be a read error. CDR3 amino acids: CASSLTFGGSGANVLTF. The CDR3 DNA is TGTGCTAGCAGCTTAACGTTCGGAGGTTCTGGGGCCAACGTCCTGACTTTC. J is TRBJ2-6 and V is TRBV7-7; D possibly corresponds to TRBD2 (5 bases). CDR3 length equals 17 residues. Germline V gene sequence: CDR1 SSHAT, CDR2 FNYEAQ (reference sequence).

This chain connects TRBV5-4 to TRBJ1-1; a weak D match, TRBD1 (6 bases). Germline V lookup: CDR1 SGHNT, CDR2 YYREEE (reference sequence). The CDR3 extends over 14 amino acids. The V end lost 1 base, the J end lost 0 bases, and 7 bases lay between the germline ends. CDR3 coding DNA: TGTGCCAGCAGCTTGACAGGGATGAACACTGAAGCTTTCTTT. Translating gives CASSLTGMNTEAFF.

The gene calls are TRBV30 and TRBJ1-1; the D gene is possibly TRBD1 (6 bases). Germline-derived CDR1 and CDR2 are GTSNPN and SVGIG (reference sequence). Trimming shortened V by 7 bases and J by 8 bases, and 17 bases separated the two germline ends. CDR3 length equals 12 residues. The CDR3 loop is CALVGRQEEAFF. In DNA form, the CDR3 reads TGTGCCTTGGTGGGGCGACAGGAGGAAGCTTTCTTT.

As concerns this clone: Within the sample, other DNA sequences also encode this same CDR3. The chain carries TRBV29-1 and TRBJ2-7; 10 positions match TRBD1. V lost 4 bases, J lost 1 base, and 1 base stayed unmatched. In germline, CDR1 is SQVTM, CDR2 ANQGSEA. The CDR3 totals 13 residues. The CDR3 region has the DNA TGCAGCGTTGTGGGACAGGGGTCCTACGAGCAGTACTTC. The encoded protein is CSVVGQGSYEQYF.

The chain carries TRBV29-1 and TRBJ2-2, with 8 bases that match TRBD2. The V gene end was trimmed by 6 bases and the J gene end by 7 bases; junction bases not matched to a gene: 7. In germline, CDR1 is SQVTM, CDR2 ANQGSEA. The CDR3 runs to 13 residues. This CDR3 reads CSVGGLGSGELFF. The CDR3 nucleotides are TGCAGCGTGGGGGGACTAGGGAGCGGGGAGCTGTTTTTT.

A remark on this clone: Distinct nucleotide sequences in the sample also encode this CDR3. The rearrangement joins TRBV5-1 to TRBJ2-3; D is unclear. CDR1 SGHRS and CDR2 YFSETQ come from the germline V gene. V was pared by 0 bases and J by 3 bases, with 5 bases between. The CDR3 has 13 amino acids. The DNA for the CDR3 is TGCGCCAGCAGCTTGGATGTGACAGATACGCAGTATTTT. Its protein product is CASSLDVTDTQYF.

The chain carries TRBV9 and TRBJ1-2; the D is unclear. This CDR3 contains 13 residues. Germline loops: CDR1 SGDLS, CDR2 YYNGEE. V gave up 2 bases and J gave up 3 bases, with 8 bases separating them. CDR3 protein: CASSVDTDYGYTF. The DNA for the CDR3 is TGTGCCAGCAGCGTCGACACTGACTATGGCTACACCTTC.

The V call is TRBV7-9, the J call TRBJ1-4; D is uncertain. The CDR3 has 14 residues. Germline V gene sequence: CDR1 SEHNR, CDR2 FQNEAQ (reference sequence). Trimming shortened V by 3 bases and J by 8 bases, and 13 bases separated the two germline ends. The CDR3 reads CASSLMDSREKLFF. CDR3 sequence (DNA): TGTGCCAGCAGCTTGATGGACTCCAGGGAAAAACTGTTTTTT.

The chain couples TRBV6-1 to TRBJ2-1, with D uncertain. Germline assignment: CDR1 MNHNS and CDR2 SASEGT. Trimming left V 1 base short and J 5 bases short, with 15 bases between. CDR3 length: 16 residues. The CDR3 loop is CASSEVAGPSHNEQFF. The CDR3 region has the DNA TGTGCCAGCAGTGAAGTCGCAGGCCCGTCTCACAATGAGCAGTTCTTC.

This clone was seen more than once but under ten times. The chain combines TRBV28 with TRBJ2-5, with 7 bases lining up with TRBD1. The J call may be faulty, since TRBJ2-7 better matches the DNA end. The CDR3 is 14 amino acids. Germline CDR1 and CDR2: MDHEN and SYDVKM. CDR3 in DNA: TGTGCCAGCAGTTTAACAGGGGAGCATCACGAGCAGTACTTC. It translates to CASSLTGEHHEQYF.

This clone was seen a handful of times. The chain recombines TRBV29-1 with TRBJ1-1; no firm D call. This CDR3 spans 11 amino acids. CDR1 and CDR2 from the germline V gene are SQVTM and ANQGSEA. V was pared by 6 bases and J by 1 base, with 6 bases between. For the CDR3, the DNA is TGCAGCGTACACAAGAACACTGAAGCTTTCTTT. Its protein is CSVHKNTEAFF.

The chain has TRBV28 and TRBJ2-7, with D maybe TRBD1 (5 bases). CDR1 MDHEN and CDR2 SYDVKM come from the germline V gene. This CDR3 is built from 13 residues. V gave up 7 bases and J gave up 2 bases, with 12 bases separating them. The CDR3 loop is CASTQDNTYEQYF. The DNA of the CDR3 is TGTGCCAGCACCCAGGACAACACCTACGAGCAGTACTTC. The complete variable domain, with remaining parts taken from reference TRBV28 and TRBJ2-7, reads DVKVTQSSRYLVKRTGEKVFLECVQDMDHENMFWYRQDPGLGLRLIYFSYDVKMKEKGDIPEGYSVSREKKERFSLILESASTNQTSMYLCASTQDNTYEQYFGPGTRLTVT.

A few counts support this clone. V usage is TRBV6-5 and J usage is TRBJ1-4; D gene unclear. In germline, CDR1 is MNHEY, CDR2 SVGAGI. Trimming removed 2 bases from V and 3 bases from J, with 7 bases in between. The CDR3 contains 14 residues. CDR3 in amino acids: CASSYGGANEKLFF. The CDR3 DNA sequence: TGTGCCAGCAGTTACGGTGGGGCTAATGAAAAACTGTTTTTT.

V usage is TRBV29-1 and J usage is TRBJ1-2; 7 bases match TRBD1. The CDR3 runs 15 residues. Germline CDR1 SQVTM, CDR2 ANQGSEA. Losses at the gene ends were 7 bases for V and 7 bases for J; bases not matched to a gene: 18. The DNA for the CDR3 is TGCAGCGGGACGGCGCCAGACAGGGCGAAAGGTGGCTACACCTTC. It yields the protein CSGTAPDRAKGGYTF.

V is TRBV30 and J is TRBJ2-5; 7 nucleotides align to TRBD2. The germline gives CDR1 GTSNPN, CDR2 SVGIG (reference sequence). CDR3 length: 15 amino acids. Unmatched junction bases numbered 8, after V lost 3 bases and J lost 1 base. CDR3 nucleotides: TGTGCCTGGAGAGCCTCGGGCGGGAGCCAAGAGACCCAGTACTTC. Translation gives CAWRASGGSQETQYF.

The chain carries TRBV5-1 and TRBJ2-7; tentatively, D is TRBD1 or TRBD2 (5 bases each). The germline gives CDR1 SGHRS, CDR2 YFSETQ. The V end was cut by 0 bases, the J end by 1 base, with 14 bases between. CDR3 length: 16 residues. The DNA of the CDR3 is TGCGCCAGCAGCTTGGAGGGGTTAGCGACATCCTACGAGCAGTACTTC. Encoded protein: CASSLEGLATSYEQYF.